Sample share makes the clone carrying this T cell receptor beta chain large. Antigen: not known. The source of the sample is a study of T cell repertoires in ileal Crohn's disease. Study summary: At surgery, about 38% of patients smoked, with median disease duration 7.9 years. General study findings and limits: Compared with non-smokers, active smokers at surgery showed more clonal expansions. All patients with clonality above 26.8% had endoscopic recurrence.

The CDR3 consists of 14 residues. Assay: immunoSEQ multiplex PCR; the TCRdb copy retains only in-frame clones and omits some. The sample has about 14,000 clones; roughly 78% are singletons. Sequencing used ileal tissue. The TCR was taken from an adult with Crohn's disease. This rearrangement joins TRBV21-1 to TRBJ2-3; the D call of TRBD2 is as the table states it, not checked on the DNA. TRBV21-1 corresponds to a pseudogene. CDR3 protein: CASSKGEGLDTQYF. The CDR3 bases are TGTGCCAGCAGCAAGGGGGAGGGCCTCGATACGCAGTATTTT.